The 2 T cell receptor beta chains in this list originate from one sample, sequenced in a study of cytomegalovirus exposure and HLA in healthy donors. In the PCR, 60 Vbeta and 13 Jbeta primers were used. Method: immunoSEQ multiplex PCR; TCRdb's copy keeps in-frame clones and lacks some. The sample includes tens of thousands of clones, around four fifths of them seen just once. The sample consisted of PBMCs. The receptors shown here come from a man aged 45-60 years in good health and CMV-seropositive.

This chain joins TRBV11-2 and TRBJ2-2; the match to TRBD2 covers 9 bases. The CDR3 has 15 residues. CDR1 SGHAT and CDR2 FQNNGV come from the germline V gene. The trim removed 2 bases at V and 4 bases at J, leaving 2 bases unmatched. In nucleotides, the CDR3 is TGTGCCAGCAGCTTAATAGCGGGAGCCACCGGGGAGCTGTTTTTT. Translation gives CASSLIAGATGELFF.

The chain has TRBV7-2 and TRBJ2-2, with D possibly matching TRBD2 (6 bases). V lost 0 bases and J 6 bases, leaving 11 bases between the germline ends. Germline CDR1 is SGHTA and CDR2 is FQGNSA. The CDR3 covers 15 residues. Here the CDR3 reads CASSLAGGGSGELFF. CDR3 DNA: TGTGCCAGCAGCTTAGCGGGAGGTGGCTCCGGGGAGCTGTTTTTT.